The clone carrying this T cell receptor (beta chain) occurred a few times. Antigen: not known. The data belong to a study of identical twins. Study results and caveats: Partly confounded zero-insertion analyses could result from invariant MAIT and iNKT cells. Insertions were fewer in abundant cord blood beta clonotypes, whereas memory repertoires showed none of this pattern.

TCRdb re-called the 5' RACE reads through MiXCR, storing one row per CDR3 protein. The table includes some 270,000 distinct CDR3 sequences, around 8.8% detected once. The length of the CDR3 is 16 residues. These data were also reused for a study on yellow fever vaccine responses in identical twins.

Sequencing was performed on CD8+ T cells sorted from blood. The chain combines TRBV21-1 with TRBJ2-2; the table's TRBD2 call for D was not verified on the DNA. TRBV21-1 is a pseudogene locus. This receptor was identified in a woman between 18 and 30 years old in good health. DNA for the CDR3: TGTGCCAGCAGGATACAGGGCCCAACGAACACCGGGGAGCTGTTTTTT. Translated: CASRIQGPTNTGELFF.